This T cell receptor (beta chain) derives from a study of T-cell reconstitution after alpha-beta-depleted transplantation in children. The CDR3 sequence is 16 residues long. Per germline, CDR1 LGHDT and CDR2 YNNKEL (reference sequence). V was trimmed by 1 base and J by 2 bases, leaving 12 bases between them. This clonotype appeared many times. No antigen is known for it. Findings of the study overall: Reported findings indicate that, about two months after transplant, alpha-beta T cells came from several hundred expanded clones, which were derived from non-depleted graft cells. After one year, T-cell counts and TCRbeta diversity mostly came from new T cells.

During its preparation, the TCRbeta library received unique molecular identifiers. TCRdb ran MiXCR on the PCR reads and lists one entry per CDR3 protein. This table holds under 850,000 distinct CDR3 sequences, about an eighth found once. This TCR came from a girl aged 2-10 years with congenital amegakaryocytic thrombocytopenia, due to receive a stem cell transplant. The chain is built from TRBV3-1 and TRBJ1-3, with TRBD1 as a possible D gene (6 bases). Material: PBMCs, obtained before TCRalphabeta/CD19-depleted stem cell transplant. In DNA form, the CDR3 reads TGTGCCAGCAGCCAAGGGGCAGGGGTTGCTGGAAACACCATATATTTT. Encoded protein: CASSQGAGVAGNTIYF. The complete variable domain, with remaining parts taken from reference TRBV3-1 and TRBJ1-3, reads DTAVSQTPKYLVTQMGNDKSIKCEQNLGHDTMYWYKQDSKKFLKIMFSYNNKELIINETVPNRFSPKSPDKAHLNLHINSLELGDSAVYFCASSQGAGVAGNTIYFGEGSWLTVV.